This TCR beta chain was recorded in a study of CD8+ T cells in alopecia areata. Treatment of the sample: oral pan-JAK inhibitor, 5-10 mg twice daily. Investigators sorted PBMCs to obtain both CD4+ and CD8+ T cells. Germline V gives CDR1 SGHVS, CDR2 FQNEAQ. The CDR3 loop spans 13 amino acids. RNA was isolated and reverse transcribed to cDNA, the sequencing template. Clones were sequenced by immunoSEQ multiplex PCR, and TCRdb holds only the in-frame ones, with some missing. The sample shows about 180,000 clones, roughly 50% of them seen only once. Turning to this clone: At one end the junction does not follow the germline gene, possibly because of a read error.

This material consisted of CD4+ T cells sorted from blood, taken at approximately week 61, from a patient treated with tofacitinib. The TCR sequence derives from a human donor with alopecia areata. This chain links TRBV7-8 with TRBJ1-1, with a weak D call TRBD1 (6 bases). CDR3: CASSFTGNPEAFF. CDR3 in DNA: TGTGCCAGCAGCTTTACAGGGAACCCTGAAGCTTTCTTT.